These 18 T cell receptor beta chains came from one sample sequenced in a study of shared clonotypes between healthy human individuals. Assay used: immunoSEQ multiplex PCR; TCRdb lists only in-frame clones, some missing. The sample consists of 2,100,000 or so clones, approximately 96% of them appearing once. Sequenced: naive CD4+ T cells sorted from blood. Indicated subset: CD45RA+ positively selected. These TCRs come from a man aged 18 to 29 in good health.

The CDR3 region is CASSPPGQEGGEQYF. Written as DNA, the CDR3 is TGTGCCAGCTCACCTCCGGGACAGGAAGGTGGCGAGCAGTACTTC. The chain has TRBV18 and TRBJ2-7; 8 bases map to TRBD1. Unmatched junction bases numbered 10, after V lost 3 bases and J lost 6 bases. This CDR3 has 15 residues. The germline gives CDR1 KGHSH, CDR2 LQKENI.

The chain has TRBV6-5 and TRBJ2-7, with 9 bases fitting TRBD1. Unmatched junction bases numbered 2, after V lost 0 bases and J lost 2 bases. The CDR3 totals 15 residues. From germline, CDR1 is MNHEY and CDR2 SVGAGI. CDR3 region: CASSYSRDRAYEQYF. In DNA form, the CDR3 reads TGTGCCAGCAGTTACTCTAGGGACAGGGCCTACGAGCAGTACTTC.

This chain joins TRBV12-5 and TRBJ2-3; D gene ambiguous. In germline, CDR1 is LGHNT, CDR2 FRNRAP. The CDR3 has 14 amino acids. The ends were cut back, 0 bases at V and 6 bases at J, with 10 bases in the middle. The CDR3 here is CASGLVPNEDTQYF. CDR3 nucleotide sequence: TGTGCTAGTGGTTTGGTACCTAATGAGGATACGCAGTATTTT.

This chain uses TRBV18 with TRBJ2-6; D not resolved. Germline V gene lookup returns CDR1 KGHSH and CDR2 LQKENI. With 3 bases removed from V and 2 bases from J, the gap between germline ends came to 11 bases. The CDR3 consists of 16 residues. The CDR3 DNA reads TGTGCCAGCTCACCCAACTATAGGGCTGGGGCCAACGTCCTGACTTTC. Its translation: CASSPNYRAGANVLTF.

The rearrangement uses TRBV18 and TRBJ2-7, with 7 bases that match TRBD2. Trimming took 4 bases from V and 3 from J; bases not matched to a gene: 12. Germline values: CDR1 KGHSH, CDR2 LQKENI. The CDR3 loop spans 16 amino acids. The CDR3 sequence: CASSLLPGGNRYEQYF. CDR3 bases: TGTGCCAGCTCACTTCTACCCGGGGGGAACCGCTACGAGCAGTACTTC.

V and J are TRBV10-3 and TRBJ1-2; a possible D gene is TRBD1 (5 bases). Trimming shortened V by 5 bases and J by 2 bases, and 9 bases separated the two germline ends. Germline V gene sequence: CDR1 ENHRY, CDR2 SYGVKD. This CDR3 comprises 13 residues. CDR3 sequence: CAISNTGNYGYTF. The CDR3 region has the DNA TGTGCCATCAGTAACACAGGAAACTATGGCTACACCTTC.

The chain carries TRBV14 and TRBJ2-1; a possible D gene is TRBD1 (6 bases). Germline V gives CDR1 SGHDN, CDR2 FVKESK. This CDR3 spans 17 amino acids. V lost 3 bases and J 3 bases, leaving 18 bases between the germline ends. CDR3 in amino acids: CASSHLSGGYFYNEQFF. The CDR3 DNA follows: TGTGCCAGCAGCCATCTAAGTGGGGGCTACTTCTACAATGAGCAGTTCTTC.

The CDR3 is CASRKMGGQETQYF. DNA for the CDR3: TGTGCCAGCAGAAAAATGGGAGGGCAAGAGACCCAGTACTTC. This chain connects TRBV27 to TRBJ2-5; 7 nucleotides match TRBD2. Per germline, CDR1 MNHEY and CDR2 SMNVEV (reference sequence). V lost 6 bases, J lost 2 bases, and 6 bases stayed unmatched. The CDR3 contains 14 residues.

The rearrangement uses TRBV27 and TRBJ2-7; no firm D call. This CDR3 spans 15 amino acids. Trimming stripped 0 bases from V and 2 bases from J, with 11 bases between. Germline lookup yields CDR1 MNHEY and CDR2 SMNVEV (reference sequence). CDR3: CASSLSAGPTYEQYF. DNA for the CDR3: TGTGCCAGCAGTTTATCGGCAGGACCTACCTACGAGCAGTACTTC.

V is TRBV4-1 and J is TRBJ2-4, with 7 positions matching TRBD2. Trimming removed 4 bases from V and 4 bases from J; junction bases left unmatched: 16. CDR1 is MGHRA and CDR2 is YSYEKL in the germline V gene. The length of the CDR3 is 18 residues. The CDR3, as DNA: TGCGCCAGCAGCCCGGGACTTGCGAGCGGGGCGAGAAAAAACATTCAGTACTTC. Translation: CASSPGLASGARKNIQYF.

In the case of this clone: Other DNA sequences in this sample translate to the same CDR3. V is TRBV18 and J is TRBJ2-3; 8 bases line up with TRBD2. J gave up 0 bases and V 3 bases, and 2 bases lay outside the gene matches. Germline lookup yields CDR1 KGHSH and CDR2 LQKENI. This CDR3 is 15 amino acids long. The CDR3 DNA is TGTGCCAGCTCACCTAGCGGGGCTAGCACAGATACGCAGTATTTT. Translated: CASSPSGASTDTQYF. Using reference TRBV18 and TRBJ2-3 for the parts outside the CDR3, the full variable domain is NAGVMQNPRHLVRRRGQEARLRCSPMKGHSHVYWYRQLPEEGLKFMVYLQKENIIDESGMPKERFSAEFPKEGPSILRIQQVVRGDSAAYFCASSPSGASTDTQYFGPGTRLTVL.

The table lists this clone with a few counts. The genes are TRBV6-5 and TRBJ2-5; D is ambiguous. CDR3 length: 11 amino acids. Per germline, CDR1 MNHEY and CDR2 SVGAGI. The V end was cut by 5 bases, the J end by 0 bases, with 1 base between. CDR3 sequence reads: CASSHQETQYF. In DNA, the CDR3 is TGTGCCAGCAGTCACCAAGAGACCCAGTACTTC.

In its sample, this clone was seen once. The rearrangement links TRBV5-6 to TRBJ1-1; D unclear. Germline V gene lookup returns CDR1 SGHDT and CDR2 YYEEEE. The CDR3 runs to 16 residues. Trimming removed 1 base from V and 4 bases from J, with 17 bases in between. This CDR3 reads CASSLWARPVRTEAFF. DNA of the CDR3: TGTGCCAGCAGCTTGTGGGCCAGACCAGTTCGCACTGAAGCTTTCTTT.

V and J are TRBV5-6 and TRBJ2-2, with 10 bases that match TRBD2. The germline CDR1 and CDR2 sequences are SGHDT and YYEEEE. The CDR3 extends over 16 amino acids. The V segment lost 4 bases and the J segment 3 bases; nucleotides outside the gene matches: 6. CDR3: CASSPGLAAHTGELFF. The CDR3 DNA sequence: TGTGCCAGCAGCCCTGGACTAGCGGCTCACACCGGGGAGCTGTTTTTT.

The chain joins TRBV19 to TRBJ1-5; no reliable D call. V was shortened by 2 bases and J by 3 bases, with 8 bases between the two germline ends. Germline loops: CDR1 LNHDA, CDR2 SQIVND (reference sequence). This CDR3 spans 14 amino acids. The CDR3 DNA is TGTGCCAGTAGTATATCAAGTCACAATCAGCCCCAGCATTTT. It is translated as CASSISSHNQPQHF. Drawing the rest from reference TRBV19 and TRBJ1-5, the complete variable domain is DGGITQSPKYLFRKEGQNVTLSCEQNLNHDAMYWYRQDPGQGLRLIYYSQIVNDFQKGDIAEGYSVSREKKESFPLTVTSAQKNPTAFYLCASSISSHNQPQHFGDGTRLSIL.

This chain links TRBV14 with TRBJ2-1; 10 positions agree with TRBD1. The CDR3 has 15 residues. Germline CDR1 reads SGHDN; CDR2 reads FVKESK. V shed 4 bases and J 0 bases; nucleotides not matched to a gene: 0. The CDR3 DNA reads as TGTGCCAGCAGCCGACAGGGGGCCTCCTACAATGAGCAGTTCTTC. It specifies CASSRQGASYNEQFF.

The chain recombines TRBV6-1 with TRBJ2-7, with D hard to call. The CDR3 runs 15 residues. The germline CDR1 and CDR2 sequences are MNHNS and SASEGT. V lost 0 bases to trimming and J lost 2 bases, with 11 bases between them. CDR3 nucleotides: TGTGCCAGCAGTGAAGCGCTTCACGTGGCCTACGAGCAGTACTTC. Its protein product is CASSEALHVAYEQYF.

With respect to this clone: Distinct nucleotide sequences in the sample also encode this CDR3. The chain uses TRBV9 and TRBJ2-3; D ambiguous. Deletions cut 0 bases from V and 1 base from J, with 12 bases between. The germline CDR1 and CDR2 sequences are SGDLS and YYNGEE. The CDR3 is 16 residues long. The chain's CDR3 is CASSVGEGLRTDTQYF. In DNA form, the CDR3 reads TGTGCCAGCAGCGTAGGAGAAGGGTTACGCACAGATACGCAGTATTTT.